This TCR beta chain appears in the sequencing data of a study of T-cell reconstitution after alpha-beta-depleted transplantation in children. Findings of the study overall: At the one-year point after transplant, T-cell counts and TCRbeta diversity were found to come mostly from T cells that had been newly produced. Expanded graft clones numbering several hundred reportedly gave rise to alpha-beta T cells about two months after transplant. Several patients had high TCRbeta diversity at day 60; it came from surviving recipient T cells and thymic progenitors.

Construction of the TCRbeta library involved unique molecular identifiers. Each CDR3 protein is one row after TCRdb ran MiXCR on the PCR reads. Of approximately 630,000 distinct CDR3 sequences listed, 10% to 15% were seen once; the top ten hold 0.79%. The CDR3 has 15 amino acids. Trimming removed 3 bases from V and 7 bases from J; junction bases left unmatched: 6. CDR1 and CDR2 from the germline V gene are ENHRY and SYGVKD. This clonotype was recorded many times. Its antigen is not known. The starting material was PBMCs, obtained before TCRalphabeta/CD19-depleted stem cell transplant. The origin of this receptor is a girl aged 2 to 9 with congenital amegakaryocytic thrombocytopenia, due to receive a stem cell transplant. The rearrangement uses TRBV10-3 and TRBJ1-5; 10 bases align to TRBD1. CDR3 sequence reads: CAISEDRGQGQPQHF. In DNA form, the CDR3 reads TGTGCCATCAGTGAAGACAGGGGGCAAGGGCAGCCCCAGCATTTT.